The 23 T cell receptor beta chains in this list originate from one sample, sequenced in a study of long-term antiretroviral therapy in people with HIV (dated 2022 in TCRdb). The immunoSEQ hsTCRB v3.0 assay was used at survey level resolution to sequence the TRB variable region. TCRdb stores this immuneACCESS table with in-frame sequences only. Part of the clones is absent; in the studies checked, under half of the shortfall reflects unresolved V genes, and no reason is known for the rest. The sample yields over 30,000 clones; 87% were counted once. Over 10% of the sample is in the top ten clones. Sequenced material: unsorted PBMCs, taken 1.1 years after starting antiretroviral therapy. These receptors were taken from a man younger than 30 with HIV.

The J gene is TRBJ1-1, the V gene TRBV5-6, with 9 bases lining up with TRBD1. The V and J ends lost 4 bases and 10 bases, in that order; junction bases with no gene match: 17. Germline V lookup: CDR1 SGHDT, CDR2 YYEEEE. There are 16 residues in the CDR3. The CDR3 reads CASSQGSTGGVLGAFF. The CDR3 nucleotides are TGTGCCAGCAGCCAAGGATCCACAGGGGGCGTCCTGGGAGCTTTCTTT.

V is TRBV4-1 and J is TRBJ2-2, with 7 bases identical to TRBD1. The CDR3 spans 13 residues. The V gene end was trimmed by 6 bases and the J gene end by 9 bases; junction bases not matched to a gene: 7. Germline CDR1 and CDR2: MGHRA and YSYEKL. This CDR3 is CASRTTGERELFF. In DNA, the CDR3 is TGCGCCAGCAGGACTACAGGGGAAAGGGAGCTGTTTTTT.

The CDR3 DNA reads as TGTGCCAGCAGGTCCTCTTCGGGGGGCCCTCGCCGGTACTTC. Amino acid sequence: CASRSSSGGPRRYF. The gene calls are TRBV27 and TRBJ2-7, with D perhaps matching TRBD2 (7 bases). V dropped 6 bases and J dropped 12 bases, with 24 bases sitting between them. The CDR3 spans 14 residues. Looked up from germline, CDR1 is MNHEY and CDR2 is SMNVEV (reference sequence).

The V and J genes are TRBV4-2 and TRBJ2-3; D gene uncertain. The CDR3 has 14 amino acids. V was trimmed by 1 base and J by 3 bases, leaving 8 bases between them. Germline CDR1 and CDR2: LGHNA and YNFKEQ. The CDR3 region is CASSQGVDTDTQYF. CDR3 DNA sequence: TGTGCCAGCAGCCAAGGGGTGGATACAGATACGCAGTATTTT.

The gene calls are TRBV5-8 and TRBJ2-5; D remains ambiguous. The germline V gene encodes CDR1 SGHTS and CDR2 YDEGEE. This CDR3 is 13 amino acids long. V was cut by 0 bases and J by 2 bases, with 5 bases left in between. The CDR3 loop is CASSLGRQETQYF. CDR3 nucleotide sequence: TGTGCCAGCAGCTTGGGACGGCAAGAGACCCAGTACTTC.

The V gene is TRBV14, the J gene TRBJ1-1, with TRBD1 as a possible D gene (5 bases). Germline assignment: CDR1 SGHDN and CDR2 FVKESK. There are 14 residues in the CDR3. Trimming took off 4 bases at V and 5 bases at J, with 14 bases between the two ends. CDR3 coding DNA: TGTGCCAGCAGCCCTGGTGGGGCGGGAACTGAAGCTTTCTTT. Its translation is CASSPGGAGTEAFF.

V is TRBV7-9 and J is TRBJ2-1; 8 nucleotides line up with TRBD1. Per germline, CDR1 SEHNR and CDR2 FQNEAQ (reference sequence). V lost 5 bases to trimming and J lost 6 bases; unmatched junction nucleotides: 6. The CDR3 runs to 14 residues. CDR3: CASSPRDRLNEQFF. The DNA for the CDR3 is TGTGCCAGCAGCCCCCGGGACAGGCTCAATGAGCAGTTCTTC.

The V gene is TRBV10-3, the J gene TRBJ2-3, with 8 bases aligning to TRBD1. Per germline, CDR1 ENHRY and CDR2 SYGVKD. The trim removed 6 bases at V and 0 bases at J, leaving 14 bases unmatched. The CDR3 is 18 residues long. The CDR3 DNA reads TGTGCCATCAGAAGGTACGGGACAGGCACTTATAGCACAGATACGCAGTATTTT. As protein: CAIRRYGTGTYSTDTQYF.

This sequence joins TRBV6-5 and TRBJ1-6; 7 nucleotides line up with TRBD1. The V gene's germline CDR1 is MNHEY and CDR2 SVGAGI. The CDR3 runs to 15 residues. Trimming removed 5 bases from V and 5 bases from J; junction bases left unmatched: 6. CDR3 in amino acids: CASSVFGTDNSPLHF. CDR3 nucleotides: TGTGCCAGCAGTGTGTTCGGGACAGATAATTCACCCCTCCACTTT.

This chain links TRBV7-9 with TRBJ2-1, with 13 bases that match TRBD2. The ends lost 5 bases at V and 9 bases at J; junction bases unmatched: 7. The CDR3 sequence is 15 residues long. The germline V gene has CDR1 SEHNR and CDR2 FQNEAQ (reference sequence). For the CDR3, the DNA is TGTGCCAGCAGCGGAACTAGCGGGAGGGCCGGTGAGCAGTTCTTC. Amino acids: CASSGTSGRAGEQFF.

This clone showed up just a few times. This chain uses TRBV28 with TRBJ1-5; 7 nucleotides align to TRBD1. Trimming at V came to 6 bases and at J to 7 bases, leaving 9 bases not matched to a gene. Germline CDR1 reads MDHEN; CDR2 reads SYDVKM. The CDR3 is 14 residues long. The DNA for the CDR3 is TGTGCCAGCAGGGAACCGGGACAGACACAGCCCCAGCATTTT. Its protein is CASREPGQTQPQHF.

V usage is TRBV7-8 and J usage is TRBJ2-7; the match to TRBD1 covers 7 bases. Per germline, CDR1 SGHVS and CDR2 FQNEAQ. J was trimmed by 0 bases and V by 5 bases; bases with no gene match: 1. The CDR3 totals 13 residues. The CDR3 DNA reads TGTGCCAGCAGCCAGGGGGACTCCTACGAGCAGTACTTC. Translating gives CASSQGDSYEQYF.

The chain combines TRBV4-1 with TRBJ2-7; D is possibly TRBD2 (5 bases). This CDR3 has 14 amino acids. V shed 1 base and J shed 4 bases, with 11 bases lying between them. Germline-derived CDR1 and CDR2 are MGHRA and YSYEKL. The chain's CDR3 is CASSQVKGEYEQYF. The CDR3 DNA reads as TGCGCCAGCAGCCAAGTTAAGGGAGAGTACGAGCAGTACTTC.

The rearrangement joins TRBV6-1 to TRBJ1-1, with TRBD1 matching over 8 bases. V shed 5 bases, J shed 5 bases, and the junction held 7 bases outside the gene matches. CDR1 is MNHNS, CDR2 SASEGT, per germline. The CDR3 length is 14 residues. This CDR3 is CASSIGDRLTEAFF. The CDR3 bases are TGTGCCAGCAGTATAGGGGACAGGCTGACTGAAGCTTTCTTT.

This chain uses TRBV7-3 with TRBJ2-7, with TRBD2 identical over 9 bases. V trimming: 2 bases; J trimming: 5 bases; junction bases outside the gene matches: 10. Germline V gene sequence: CDR1 SGHTA, CDR2 FQGTGA. The CDR3 has 16 residues. CDR3 bases: TGTGCCAGCAGCTTATTCACCCAGCGGGAGGTGGACGAGCAGTACTTC. It is translated as CASSLFTQREVDEQYF.

The chain couples TRBV2 to TRBJ2-7, with 7 bases that match TRBD2. The CDR3 has 12 amino acids. With 8 bases clipped from V and 4 bases from J, the junction kept 5 bases outside the gene matches. Germline V gene data show CDR1 as SNHLY and CDR2 as FYNNEI. The CDR3 spells CASGGDSYEQYF. The CDR3 nucleotides are TGTGCCAGCGGGGGGGATTCATACGAGCAGTACTTC.

Only one count was recorded for this clone. The rearrangement joins TRBV13 to TRBJ1-1; D unresolved. The CDR3 is 11 residues long. The ends were cut back, 0 bases at V and 5 bases at J, with 1 base in the middle. CDR1 is PRHDT and CDR2 is FYEKMQ in the germline V gene (reference sequence). The CDR3 is CASSLGTEAFF. As DNA, the CDR3 is TGTGCCAGCAGCTTAGGAACTGAAGCTTTCTTT.

The rearrangement links TRBV10-3 to TRBJ1-6, with D uncertain. V lost 7 bases to trimming and J lost 5 bases, with 12 bases between them. CDR1 ENHRY and CDR2 SYGVKD come from the germline V gene. The CDR3 covers 14 residues. CDR3 nucleotides: TGTGCCATCAAAAAGGAGTTGAATAATTCACCCCTCCACTTT. It yields the protein CAIKKELNNSPLHF.

V gene TRBV25-1 combines with J gene TRBJ2-4; D ambiguous. The V end lost 10 bases, the J end lost 9 bases, and 19 bases lay between the germline ends. Per the germline V gene, CDR1 is MGHDK and CDR2 is SYGVNS. This CDR3 comprises 13 residues. In DNA form, the CDR3 reads TGTGCCAACTCAGCCAGGTCGCCTTTCATTCAGTACTTC. Translated: CANSARSPFIQYF.

This clone is a singleton in its sample. The chain carries TRBV2 and TRBJ2-7; 9 bases are a match to TRBD2. The CDR3 has 16 amino acids. CDR1 and CDR2 (germline): SNHLY, FYNNEI. The junction had 7 bases not matched to a gene; V was cut back by 4 bases and J by 0 bases. DNA of the CDR3: TGTGCCAGCAGTGGGTTAGCGGGGGCAAGCTCCTACGAGCAGTACTTC. This translates into CASSGLAGASSYEQYF.

The rearrangement uses TRBV30 and TRBJ1-5, with 10 bases aligning to TRBD1. After removal of 1 base from V and 0 bases from J, the junction contained 6 bases not matched to a gene. The CDR3 length is 17 residues. CDR1 is GTSNPN and CDR2 is SVGIG in the germline V gene (reference sequence). The CDR3 bases are TGTGCCTGGAGTGGGACAGGGGGTCGTTATAGCAATCAGCCCCAGCATTTT. It encodes CAWSGTGGRYSNQPQHF.

This chain links TRBV6-5 with TRBJ2-3; tentatively, D is TRBD1 (6 bases). The CDR3 has 15 residues. Trimming shortened V by 6 bases and J by 5 bases, and 18 bases separated the two germline ends. Germline values: CDR1 MNHEY, CDR2 SVGAGI. In DNA, the CDR3 is TGTGCCAGCAGGGGGGCCGCGCAGGGTAGAGATACGCAGTATTTT. Translation gives CASRGAAQGRDTQYF.

V is TRBV30 and J is TRBJ1-2, with 7 bases matching TRBD1. V trimming: 2 bases; J trimming: 4 bases; junction bases outside the gene matches: 7. Germline V gene sequence: CDR1 GTSNPN, CDR2 SVGIG (reference sequence). The CDR3 is 14 amino acids. CDR3 residues: CAWSLQGSGYGYTF. The CDR3 DNA follows: TGTGCCTGGAGTTTACAGGGGTCGGGCTATGGCTACACCTTC.